This T cell receptor (beta chain) stems from a study of cytomegalovirus exposure and HLA in healthy donors. To note about this clone: Its antigen is currently unknown.

Study outcomes and limitations: Because they were indistinguishable, some V segments, including TRBV6-2 and TRBV6-3, were excluded. Analyses of presence/absence relied on an assumption of roughly uniform sequencing depth across donors.

The germline V gene encodes CDR1 MGHRA and CDR2 YSYEKL. The germline V and J ends were trimmed by 0 bases and 4 bases, with 10 bases remaining between them. The CDR3 totals 14 residues. The study ran its PCR with 60 Vbeta and 13 Jbeta primers. Only in-frame clones appear in the TCRdb table, and some are missing; sequencing was by immunoSEQ multiplex PCR. In the table there are some 200,000 clones, around 80% of which are singletons. Sequenced: PBMCs. The rearrangement joins TRBV4-1 to TRBJ2-7, with a weak D call TRBD1 (6 bases). The clonotype was recovered from a boy younger than 10 in good health and CMV-seronegative. The CDR3 reads CASSQDNREYEQYF. The CDR3 DNA reads TGCGCCAGCAGCCAAGATAACAGGGAATACGAGCAGTACTTC.